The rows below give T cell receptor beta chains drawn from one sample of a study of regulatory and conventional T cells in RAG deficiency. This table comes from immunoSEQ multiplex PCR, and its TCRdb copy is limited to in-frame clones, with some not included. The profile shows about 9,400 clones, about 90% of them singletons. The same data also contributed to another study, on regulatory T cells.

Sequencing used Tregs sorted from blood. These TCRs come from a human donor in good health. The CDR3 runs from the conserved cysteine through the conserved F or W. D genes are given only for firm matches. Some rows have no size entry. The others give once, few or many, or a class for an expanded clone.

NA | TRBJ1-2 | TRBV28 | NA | CASSPKQGRGYTF | TGTGCCAGCAGTCCGAAACAGGGCCGGGGCTACACCTTC
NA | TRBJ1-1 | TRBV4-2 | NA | CASSQVMSTEAFF | TGTGCCAGCAGCCAAGTTATGTCCACTGAAGCTTTCTTT
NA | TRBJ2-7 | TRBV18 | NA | CASSPASFGEQYF | TGTGCCAGCTCACCGGCAAGCTTTGGGGAGCAGTACTTC
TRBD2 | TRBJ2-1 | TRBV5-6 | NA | CASSLWMASGNEQFF | TGTGCCAGCAGCTTGTGGATGGCTAGCGGAAATGAGCAGTTCTTC
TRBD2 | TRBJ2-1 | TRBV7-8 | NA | CASSLKSSGRAYNEQFF | TGTGCCAGCAGCTTAAAGTCTAGCGGGAGGGCCTACAATGAGCAGTTCTTC
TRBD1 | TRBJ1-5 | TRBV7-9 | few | CASSRGTGGLNQPQHF | TGTGCCAGCAGCCGTGGGACAGGGGGCCTCAATCAGCCCCAGCATTTT
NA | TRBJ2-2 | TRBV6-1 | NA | CASFRTGELFF | TGTGCCAGCTTCCGAACCGGGGAGCTGTTTTTT
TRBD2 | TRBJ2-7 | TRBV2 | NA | CASRIAGRMVDEQYF | TGTGCCAGCAGAATAGCGGGGAGGATGGTAGACGAGCAGTACTTC
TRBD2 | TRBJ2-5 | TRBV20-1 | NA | CSTGTTKTQYF | TGCAGTACCGGGACTACGAAGACCCAGTACTTC
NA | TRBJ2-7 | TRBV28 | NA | CASSLGGIGQYF | TGTGCCAGCAGTTTAGGTGGGATAGGGCAGTACTTC
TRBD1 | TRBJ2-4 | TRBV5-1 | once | CASSHRTGGKNIQYF | TGCGCCAGCAGCCATCGGACAGGGGGCAAAAACATTCAGTACTTC
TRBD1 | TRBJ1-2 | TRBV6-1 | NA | CASRPQAGTVYGYTF | TGTGCCAGCAGACCCCAAGCCGGGACAGTCTATGGCTACACCTTC
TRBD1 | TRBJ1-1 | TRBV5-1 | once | CASSPQQGAVNTEAFF | TGCGCCAGCAGCCCACAACAGGGGGCGGTGAACACTGAAGCTTTCTTT
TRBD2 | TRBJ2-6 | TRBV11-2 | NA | CASSRGGALSSGANVLTF | TGTGCCAGCAGTCGCGGGGGGGCACTTAGCTCTGGGGCCAACGTCCTGACTTTC
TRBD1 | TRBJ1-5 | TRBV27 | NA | CASSRIQGAPQPQHF | TGTGCCAGCAGTAGAATACAGGGGGCGCCTCAGCCCCAGCATTTT
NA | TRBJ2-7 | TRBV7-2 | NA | CASSLGASRSSYEQYF | TGTGCCAGCAGCTTAGGCGCTAGCCGGAGCTCCTACGAGCAGTACTTC
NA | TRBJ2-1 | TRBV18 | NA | CASSPPRQISYNEQFF | TGTGCCAGCTCACCACCCAGACAGATCTCCTACAATGAGCAGTTCTTC
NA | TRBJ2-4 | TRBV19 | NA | CASSIPGSSMGLAKNIQYF | TGTGCCAGTAGTATTCCTGGGTCCTCAATGGGCCTAGCCAAAAACATTCAGTACTTC
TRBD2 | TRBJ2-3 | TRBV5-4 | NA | CASSSSVSGRAGSDTQYF | TGTGCCAGCAGCTCCTCCGTTAGCGGGAGGGCCGGGTCAGATACGCAGTATTTT
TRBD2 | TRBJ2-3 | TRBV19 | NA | CASSPGTSGGVFTDTQYF | TGTGCCAGTAGTCCAGGGACTAGCGGGGGGGTTTTCACAGATACGCAGTATTTT
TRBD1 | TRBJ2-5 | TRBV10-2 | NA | CASSRPGSGGRETQYF | TGCGCCAGCAGTCGCCCGGGGTCAGGGGGCAGGGAGACCCAGTACTTC
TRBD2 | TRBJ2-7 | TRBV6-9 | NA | CASSYTRAGGPQYF | TGTGCCAGCAGTTACACTCGGGCGGGAGGGCCTCAGTACTTC
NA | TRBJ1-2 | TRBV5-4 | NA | CASTKEGRGNYGYTF | TGTGCCAGCACCAAAGAAGGAAGGGGGAACTATGGCTACACCTTC
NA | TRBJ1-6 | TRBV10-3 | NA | CAISESGSGSPLHF | TGTGCCATCAGTGAGTCGGGGTCGGGGTCACCCCTCCACTTT
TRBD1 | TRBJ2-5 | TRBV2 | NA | CASSKRQGTQETQYF | TGTGCCAGCAGCAAGAGACAGGGGACACAAGAGACCCAGTACTTC
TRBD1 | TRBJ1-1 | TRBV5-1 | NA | CASSWDGGTGGAEAFF | TGCGCCAGCAGCTGGGACGGAGGGACAGGGGGCGCAGAAGCTTTCTTT
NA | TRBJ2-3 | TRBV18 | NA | CASSPYGTDTQYF | TGTGCCAGCTCACCATACGGCACAGATACGCAGTATTTT
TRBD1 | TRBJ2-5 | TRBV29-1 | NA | CSGGQTQETQYF | TGCAGCGGGGGACAGACACAAGAGACCCAGTACTTC
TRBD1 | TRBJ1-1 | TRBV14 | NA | CASSGQGGVGAFF | TGTGCCAGCAGCGGACAGGGAGGCGTCGGCGCTTTCTTT
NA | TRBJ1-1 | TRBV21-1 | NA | CASRLCIAYTIRTEAFF | TGTGCCAGCAGACTCTGTATAGCCTACACAATTCGCACTGAAGCTTTCTTT
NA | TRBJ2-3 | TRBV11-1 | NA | CASSPEVNVRGSRDTQYF | TGTGCCAGCAGCCCAGAAGTAAACGTAAGGGGAAGTAGAGATACGCAGTATTTT
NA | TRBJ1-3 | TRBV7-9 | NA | CASSPRYSGNTIYF | TGTGCCAGCAGCCCTAGGTACTCTGGAAACACCATATATTTT
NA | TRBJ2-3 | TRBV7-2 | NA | CASSFSDLSTDTQYF | TGTGCCAGCAGCTTCAGCGACTTAAGCACAGATACGCAGTATTTT
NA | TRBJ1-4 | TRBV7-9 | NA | CASSSTEKLFF | TGTGCCAGCAGCTCTACTGAAAAACTGTTTTTT
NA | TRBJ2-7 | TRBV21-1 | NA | CASSWVIVHVLDEQYF | TGTGCCAGCAGTTGGGTAATAGTACACGTGTTAGACGAGCAGTACTTC
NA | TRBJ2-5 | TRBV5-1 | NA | CASSLGQGGLETQYF | TGCGCCAGCAGCTTAGGGCAGGGAGGACTAGAGACCCAGTACTTC
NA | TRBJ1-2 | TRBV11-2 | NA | CASSFDRAVNYGYTF | TGTGCCAGCAGCTTTGATCGGGCAGTTAACTATGGCTACACCTTC
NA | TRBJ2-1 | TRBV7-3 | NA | CASSLDRTESSYNEQFF | TGTGCCAGCAGCTTAGACAGGACGGAGAGCTCCTACAATGAGCAGTTCTTC